Described below is a single T cell receptor beta chain sequence and its context. Other nucleotide sequences from this sample produce the same CDR3. The data stem from a study of T cell responses to AZD1222 COVID-19 vaccine. Between the trimmed V and J ends, which lost 2 bases and 6 bases, there was a span of 5 bases. Germline loops: CDR1 MDHEN, CDR2 SYDVKM. The CDR3 has 12 amino acids. The protocol was immunoSEQ multiplex PCR, while the TCRdb copy is restricted to in-frame clones and leaves out a portion. The sample has about 88,000 clones; 90% are singletons. V usage is TRBV28 and J usage is TRBJ1-5; no definite D call. The specimen comprised peripheral blood, sampled 28 days after the second AZD1222 dose. This TCR derives from an adult who received the AZD1222 COVID-19 vaccine. The CDR3 reads CASSLGVQPQHF. The CDR3 bases are TGTGCCAGCAGTTTAGGAGTTCAGCCCCAGCATTTT.